The T cell receptor (beta chain) described here comes from a study of blood T cell repertoires in COVID-19. Overall study context: In each case, the material was cDNA or gDNA derived from T cells, B-cell-depleted T cells, or PBMCs.

Per the original data handling: Reference gene primer amplification yielded estimated nucleated cell counts. Here immunoSEQ multiplex PCR was the method, and the copy in TCRdb shows in-frame clones only, minus some. V, J and clone size are taken as reported in that table, and D and trimming were inferred from the DNA itself. This sample has about 120,000 clones; approximately 85% occur once, and the top ten carry 11%. Germline assignment: CDR1 MNHEY and CDR2 SVGEGT. The CDR3 runs to 17 residues. V was clipped by 1 base and J by 8 bases; unmatched bases: 16. The chain couples TRBV6-2 or TRBV6-3 to TRBJ1-2, with 7 bases fitting TRBD1. Input material: peripheral blood. The sequence came from a man older than 75 with acute or convalescent COVID-19. In DNA, the CDR3 is TGTGCCAGCAGTTACTACATCCGGGACAGAGCATTCGGGGGCTACACCTTC. Encoded protein: CASSYYIRDRAFGGYTF.